This T cell receptor (beta chain) was recorded in a study of beta chain features in type 1 diabetes. Of the isolated RNA, all was reverse transcribed, and so the sequenced material was expressed TCRB transcripts. Sequencing used immunoSEQ multiplex PCR; TCRdb keeps in-frame clones, though not all of them. The data show 110,000 to 150,000 clones, 6.9% seen once. The germline CDR1 and CDR2 sequences are SGHAT and FQDESV (reference sequence). The junction had 18 bases not matched to a gene; V was cut back by 4 bases and J by 14 bases. The CDR3 sequence is 16 residues long. Comment on this clone: The same CDR3 can be traced to other DNA sequences in this sample.

This TCR was recovered from a young woman in good health. The specimen was central memory CD4+ T cells from blood. The chain couples TRBV11-1 to TRBJ2-5, with TRBD2 identical over 11 bases. The CDR3 loop reads CASSSTQLAGESPPYF. CDR3 bases: TGTGCCAGCAGCTCTACCCAACTAGCGGGGGAGAGCCCTCCTTACTTC.